The next 29 T cell receptor beta chains were all read from a single sample in a study of Ad26.COV2.S vaccination and SARS-CoV-2 variants. TCRdb's table, derived via immunoSEQ multiplex PCR, lists solely in-frame clones and lacks some. The table records about 480,000 clones, around nine tenths of them present only once. The treatment is: roughly 18 received Ad26.COV2.S at low or high dose, single or two shots; 5 received placebo; per-sample allocation not given. Sampling was performed 63 days after the first vaccine or placebo injection. The specimen was peripheral blood, collected in a trial of Ad26.COV2.S vaccine versus placebo. Receptors originate from a person between 18 and 60 years old who received the Ad26.COV2.S COVID-19 vaccine or a placebo.

V usage is TRBV28 and J usage is TRBJ1-1; 10 positions agree with TRBD1. Trimming cost V 11 bases and J 8 bases; bases outside gene matches: 5. The CDR3 extends over 11 amino acids. Germline CDR1 MDHEN, CDR2 SYDVKM. CDR3 sequence: CAARDRGEAFF. For the CDR3, the DNA is TGTGCCGCAAGGGACAGGGGAGAAGCTTTCTTT.

The table lists this clone with a count of one. This chain uses TRBV5-1 with TRBJ2-5; D unclear. Germline loops: CDR1 SGHRS, CDR2 YFSETQ. Between the trimmed V and J ends, which lost 0 bases and 4 bases, there was a span of 7 bases. The CDR3 extends over 13 amino acids. This chain's CDR3 is CASSLGHPETQYF. Written as DNA, the CDR3 is TGCGCCAGCAGCTTGGGCCACCCAGAGACCCAGTACTTC.

The chain carries TRBV6-2 or TRBV6-3 and TRBJ2-1; possibly TRBD2 for D (7 bases). The V and J ends lost 0 bases and 9 bases respectively, with 9 bases between them. The CDR3 covers 13 residues. The germline CDR1 and CDR2 sequences are MNHEY and SVGEGT. CDR3 in DNA: TGTGCCAGCAGTTACTCGGGGGGGCTTGAGCAGTTCTTC. This translates into CASSYSGGLEQFF.

V gene TRBV7-2 combines with J gene TRBJ2-2; D ambiguous. Trimming took 5 bases from V and 4 from J, leaving 14 bases between them. Germline V gives CDR1 SGHTA, CDR2 FQGNSA. CDR3 length equals 15 residues. The CDR3 spells CASSQLGIVTGELFF. The CDR3 coding sequence is TGTGCCAGCAGCCAACTGGGGATAGTCACCGGGGAGCTGTTTTTT.

The chain links TRBV7-2 to TRBJ1-5, with D maybe TRBD1 (6 bases). This CDR3 spans 15 amino acids. Germline V gene lookup returns CDR1 SGHTA and CDR2 FQGNSA. The V and J ends lost 1 base and 4 bases respectively, with 11 bases between them. CDR3 sequence (DNA): TGTGCCAGCAGCTTAGAAACAGGGTGGAATCAGCCCCAGCATTTT. Translation gives CASSLETGWNQPQHF.

V is TRBV3-1 (or the pseudogene TRBV3-2) and J is TRBJ2-7, with D perhaps matching TRBD2 (5 bases). CDR3 length equals 11 residues. The germline V gene encodes CDR1 LGHDT and CDR2 YNNKEL (reference sequence). With 3 bases removed from V and 9 bases from J, the gap between germline ends came to 9 bases. This CDR3 reads CASSHPGGQYF. The DNA of the CDR3 is TGTGCCAGCAGCCACCCAGGAGGGCAGTACTTC.

The chain combines TRBV6-2 or TRBV6-3 with TRBJ1-5; 9 bases agree with TRBD1. CDR3 length: 18 residues. Looked up from germline, CDR1 is MNHEY and CDR2 is SVGEGT. V lost 4 bases to trimming and J lost 0 bases; unmatched junction nucleotides: 10. In nucleotides, the CDR3 is TGTGCCAGCAGTTCGGCCACAGGGGGCCGGAGTAGCAATCAGCCCCAGCATTTT. It specifies CASSSATGGRSSNQPQHF.

The V gene is TRBV3-1 (or the pseudogene TRBV3-2), the J gene TRBJ2-5; a weak D match, TRBD1 (6 bases). Germline V gives CDR1 LGHDT, CDR2 YNNKEL (reference sequence). The CDR3 totals 12 residues. V was clipped by 6 bases and J by 2 bases, with 7 bases between them. The CDR3 here is CASRRGQETQYF. Here the CDR3 DNA reads TGTGCCAGCAGGAGGGGGCAAGAGACCCAGTACTTC.

The chain employs TRBV5-4 and TRBJ1-2; perhaps TRBD1 as D (6 bases). The germline CDR1 and CDR2 sequences are SGHNT and YYREEE (reference sequence). This CDR3 region has 14 residues. V dropped 0 bases and J dropped 4 bases, with 10 bases sitting between them. The CDR3 DNA sequence: TGTGCCAGCAGCTTGGAAAGGGACATCTATGGCTACACCTTC. It translates to CASSLERDIYGYTF.

The V call is TRBV5-1, the J call TRBJ2-6; D uncertain. V was shortened by 4 bases and J by 4 bases, with 12 bases between the two germline ends. Germline V gene lookup returns CDR1 SGHRS and CDR2 YFSETQ. CDR3 length: 15 residues. CDR3 protein: CASSAPESGANVLTF. The CDR3 nucleotides are TGCGCCAGCAGCGCCCCCGAATCCGGGGCCAACGTCCTGACTTTC.

V gene TRBV7-3 combines with J gene TRBJ1-6; 9 bases are shared with TRBD1. CDR1 and CDR2 from the germline V gene are SGHTA and FQGTGA. V was pared by 0 bases and J by 10 bases, with 4 bases of the junction left unmatched. The CDR3 is 15 residues long. Here the CDR3 DNA reads TGTGCCAGCAGCTTAACGGGACAGGGAGCCTCACCCCTCCACTTT. This codes for CASSLTGQGASPLHF.

J is TRBJ2-1 and V is TRBV5-1, with 8 bases matching TRBD1. The CDR3 has 16 amino acids. The germline CDR1 and CDR2 sequences are SGHRS and YFSETQ. V shed 0 bases, J shed 9 bases, and the junction held 11 bases outside the gene matches. The DNA for the CDR3 is TGCGCCAGCAGCTTGGCCCCAGGGGGCTCATTGGGTGAGCAGTTCTTC. It specifies CASSLAPGGSLGEQFF.

This clone was detected only once. CDR3 bases: TGTGCCAGCAGCTTGGGCCCGAATGAGCAGTTCTTC. Translating gives CASSLGPNEQFF. The rearrangement uses TRBV11-3 and TRBJ2-1, with no clear D. The V gene lost 3 bases and the J gene lost 7 bases, with 7 bases spanning the gap. CDR3 length equals 12 residues. Germline V gene lookup returns CDR1 SGHNT and CDR2 YENEEA. Full variable domain (missing parts from reference TRBV11-3 and TRBJ2-1): EAGVVQSPRYKIIEKKQPVAFWCNPISGHNTLYWYLQNLGQGPELLIRYENEEAVDDSQLPKDRFSAERLKGVDSTLKIQPAELGDSAVYLCASSLGPNEQFFGPGTRLTVL.

V and J are TRBV7-3 and TRBJ2-3, with 8 bases identical to TRBD2. With 4 bases clipped from V and 4 bases from J, the junction kept 10 bases outside the gene matches. This CDR3 contains 16 residues. The germline CDR1 and CDR2 sequences are SGHTA and FQGTGA. The CDR3 region is CASSSAGTRGADTQYF. The CDR3 bases are TGTGCCAGCAGCTCCGCCGGGACTAGGGGGGCAGATACGCAGTATTTT.

The chain carries TRBV5-8 and TRBJ2-3, with TRBD2 matching over 7 bases. Trimming cost V 1 base and J 1 base; bases outside gene matches: 3. CDR1 and CDR2 from the germline V gene are SGHTS and YDEGEE. The CDR3 loop spans 15 amino acids. The CDR3 reads CASSLLSGGTDTQYF. CDR3 sequence (DNA): TGTGCCAGCAGCTTGCTAAGCGGGGGCACAGATACGCAGTATTTT.

This clone came up a few times. The V call is TRBV30, the J call TRBJ1-6, with D tentatively TRBD1 (5 bases). The CDR3 is 15 residues long. CDR1 GTSNPN and CDR2 SVGIG come from the germline V gene (reference sequence). The ends were cut back, 0 bases at V and 6 bases at J, with 12 bases in the middle. CDR3 sequence: CAWSVLGRGNSPLHF. CDR3 nucleotide sequence: TGTGCCTGGAGTGTGTTGGGTAGGGGTAATTCACCCCTCCACTTT.

This clone was seen more than once but under ten times. The rearrangement uses TRBV5-1 and TRBJ2-7; D is unresolved. Germline V CDR1 and CDR2: SGHRS, YFSETQ. The CDR3 spans 13 residues. Trimming stripped 5 bases from V and 4 bases from J, with 13 bases between. The CDR3 protein is CASSVRADYEQYF. The CDR3 region has the DNA TGCGCCAGCAGTGTTAGGGCTGATTACGAGCAGTACTTC.

The V gene is TRBV28, the J gene TRBJ1-6; 8 bases line up with TRBD1. Germline V gene lookup returns CDR1 MDHEN and CDR2 SYDVKM. CDR3 length: 14 residues. The V and J ends lost 3 bases and 13 bases, in that order; junction bases with no gene match: 8. CDR3 amino acids: CASSLDRVIVPLHF. The CDR3 DNA follows: TGTGCCAGCAGTTTGGACAGGGTGATCGTTCCCCTCCACTTT.

The chain has TRBV3-1 (or the pseudogene TRBV3-2) and TRBJ2-7, with 8 bases identical to TRBD2. The CDR3 runs 13 residues. J gave up 9 bases and V 0 bases, and 4 bases lay outside the gene matches. CDR1 is LGHDT and CDR2 is YNNKEL in the germline V gene (reference sequence). CDR3 sequence: CASSQDPSGGQYF. The DNA of the CDR3 is TGTGCCAGCAGCCAAGATCCAAGCGGGGGGCAGTACTTC.

This chain connects TRBV10-3 to TRBJ1-1, with D possibly TRBD1 on 5 matching bases. V was pared by 6 bases and J by 1 base, with 6 bases between. The V gene's germline CDR1 is ENHRY and CDR2 SYGVKD. The CDR3 is made up of 12 amino acids. The CDR3 DNA follows: TGTGCCATCAGCAGGGCGAACACTGAAGCTTTCTTT. Its protein is CAISRANTEAFF.

The chain joins TRBV20-1 to TRBJ2-3, with D perhaps TRBD2 (5 bases). V lost 5 bases and J 8 bases, leaving 11 bases between the germline ends. The V gene's germline CDR1 is DFQATT and CDR2 SNEGSKA (reference sequence). There are 11 residues in the CDR3. CDR3: CSALFAGTQYF. CDR3 coding DNA: TGCAGTGCTTTGTTCGCGGGTACGCAGTATTTT.

The chain combines TRBV27 with TRBJ1-5; no clear D. Germline lookup yields CDR1 MNHEY and CDR2 SMNVEV (reference sequence). This CDR3 is built from 14 residues. V dropped 0 bases and J dropped 3 bases, with 6 bases sitting between them. CDR3 sequence reads: CASSLSADNQPQHF. In DNA, the CDR3 is TGTGCCAGCAGTTTATCCGCCGACAATCAGCCCCAGCATTTT.

The rearrangement links TRBV9 to TRBJ2-2; a weak D match, TRBD1 (7 bases). The CDR3 runs 14 residues. Germline values: CDR1 SGDLS, CDR2 YYNGEE. Trimming stripped 5 bases from V and 5 bases from J, with 13 bases between. CDR3 amino acids: CASRGPGGTGELFF. The DNA of the CDR3 is TGTGCCAGCAGAGGGCCAGGGGGGACCGGGGAGCTGTTTTTT.

The gene calls are TRBV29-1 and TRBJ2-7, with D maybe TRBD2 (5 bases). The CDR3 is 12 amino acids. In germline, CDR1 is SQVTM, CDR2 ANQGSEA. Trimming took off 6 bases at V and 0 bases at J, with 9 bases between the two ends. The CDR3 sequence: CSVQRSSYEQYF. In DNA form, the CDR3 reads TGCAGCGTGCAGCGGAGCTCCTACGAGCAGTACTTC.

As concerns this clone: The sample holds other DNA sequences that translate to the same CDR3. This sequence joins TRBV28 and TRBJ1-5, with TRBD1 as a possible D gene (5 bases). Germline V gives CDR1 MDHEN, CDR2 SYDVKM. This CDR3 has 15 amino acids. Trimming left V 5 bases short and J 2 bases short, with 13 bases between. CDR3 sequence (DNA): TGTGCCAGCAGTCCTAGGGGAGGGGGCAATCAGCCCCAGCATTTT. It codes for CASSPRGGGNQPQHF.

This clone is a singleton in its sample. The chain uses TRBV6-4 and TRBJ2-1; TRBD2 might be the D (5 bases). V was pared by 4 bases and J by 5 bases, with 15 bases between. This CDR3 contains 15 residues. Germline V CDR1 and CDR2: MRHNA, SNTAGT. CDR3 protein: CASSVELADNNEQFF. CDR3 bases: TGTGCCAGCAGTGTTGAGCTAGCCGATAACAATGAGCAGTTCTTC.

The CDR3 loop reads CASSLGGVDEQFF. Here the CDR3 DNA reads TGTGCCAGCAGCTTAGGGGGGGTCGATGAGCAGTTCTTC. J is TRBJ2-1 and V is TRBV11-3; maybe TRBD2 (6 bases). Trimming shortened V by 1 base and J by 8 bases, and 9 bases separated the two germline ends. CDR3 length: 13 residues. Germline CDR1 and CDR2: SGHNT and YENEEA.

The rearrangement links TRBV6-5 to TRBJ2-2, with a possible D match to TRBD1 (5 bases). Germline V gene sequence: CDR1 MNHEY, CDR2 SVGAGI. This CDR3 comprises 15 residues. With 11 bases removed from V and 4 bases from J, the gap between germline ends came to 20 bases. This chain's CDR3 is CAVLGWGRGTGELFF. CDR3 in DNA: TGTGCCGTCCTAGGGTGGGGCCGTGGCACCGGGGAGCTGTTTTTT.

This clone has only one observation. The chain uses TRBV18 and TRBJ1-2; TRBD1 matches at 8 bases. V was clipped by 2 bases and J by 3 bases; unmatched bases: 20. Germline CDR1 reads KGHSH; CDR2 reads LQKENI. The CDR3 sequence is 20 residues long. In DNA form, the CDR3 reads TGTGCCAGCTCACCAACAGGATCTACAGGGGGATCCCCTCCTGACTATGGCTACACCTTC. The encoded protein is CASSPTGSTGGSPPDYGYTF.